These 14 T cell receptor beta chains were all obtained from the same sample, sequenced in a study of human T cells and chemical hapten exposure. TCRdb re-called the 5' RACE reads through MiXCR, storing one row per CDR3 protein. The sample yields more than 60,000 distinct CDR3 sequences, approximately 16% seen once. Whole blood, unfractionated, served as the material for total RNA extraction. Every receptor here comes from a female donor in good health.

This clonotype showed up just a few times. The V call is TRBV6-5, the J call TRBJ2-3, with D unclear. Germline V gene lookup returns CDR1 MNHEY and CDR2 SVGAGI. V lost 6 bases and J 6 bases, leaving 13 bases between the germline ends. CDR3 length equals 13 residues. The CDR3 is CASRWQPEDTQYF. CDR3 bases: TGTGCCAGCAGATGGCAACCCGAGGATACGCAGTATTTT.

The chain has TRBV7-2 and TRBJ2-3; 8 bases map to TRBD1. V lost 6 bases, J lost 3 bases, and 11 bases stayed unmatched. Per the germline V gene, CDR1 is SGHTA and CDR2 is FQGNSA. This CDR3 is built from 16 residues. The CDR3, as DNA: TGTGCCAGCAGTCCCTACAGGGGGTTCCTGACAGATACGCAGTATTTT. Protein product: CASSPYRGFLTDTQYF.

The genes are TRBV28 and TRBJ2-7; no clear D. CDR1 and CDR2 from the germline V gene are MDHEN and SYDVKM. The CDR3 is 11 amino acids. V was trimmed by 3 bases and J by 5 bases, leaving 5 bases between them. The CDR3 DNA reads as TGTGCCAGCAGTTTGGGCAACGAGCAGTACTTC. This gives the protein CASSLGNEQYF.

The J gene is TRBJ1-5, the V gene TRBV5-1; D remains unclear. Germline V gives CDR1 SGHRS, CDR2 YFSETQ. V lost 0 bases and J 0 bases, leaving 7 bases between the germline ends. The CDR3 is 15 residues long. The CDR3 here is CASSLVGGSNQPQHF. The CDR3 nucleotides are TGCGCCAGCAGCTTGGTGGGTGGTAGCAATCAGCCCCAGCATTTT.

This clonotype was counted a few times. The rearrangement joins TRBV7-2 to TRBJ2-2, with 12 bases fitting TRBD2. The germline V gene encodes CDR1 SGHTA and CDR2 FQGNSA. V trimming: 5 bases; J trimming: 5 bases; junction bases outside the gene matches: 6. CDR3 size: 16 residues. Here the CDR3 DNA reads TGTGCCAGCAGCGTTCCGGGACTAGCGGGTACCGGGGAGCTGTTTTTT. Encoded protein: CASSVPGLAGTGELFF.

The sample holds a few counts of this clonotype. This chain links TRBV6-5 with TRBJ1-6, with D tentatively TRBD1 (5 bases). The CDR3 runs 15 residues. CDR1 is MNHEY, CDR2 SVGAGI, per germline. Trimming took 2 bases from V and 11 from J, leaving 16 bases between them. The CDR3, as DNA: TGTGCCAGCAGTTACGCGGTGGGGGGGAGCACACCCCTCCACTTT. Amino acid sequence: CASSYAVGGSTPLHF.

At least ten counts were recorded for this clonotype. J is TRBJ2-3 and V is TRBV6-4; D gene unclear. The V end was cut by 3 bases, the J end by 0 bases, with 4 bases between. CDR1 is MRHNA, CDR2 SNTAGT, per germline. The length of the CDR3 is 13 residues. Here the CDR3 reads CASSEDSTDTQYF. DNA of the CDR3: TGTGCCAGCAGTGAGGACAGCACAGATACGCAGTATTTT.

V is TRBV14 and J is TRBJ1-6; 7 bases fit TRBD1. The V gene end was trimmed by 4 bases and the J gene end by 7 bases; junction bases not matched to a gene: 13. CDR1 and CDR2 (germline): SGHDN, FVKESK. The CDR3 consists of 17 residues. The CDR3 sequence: CASSPRQGAFLNSPLHF. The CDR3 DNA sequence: TGTGCCAGCAGCCCGAGACAGGGTGCGTTTTTGAATTCACCCCTCCACTTT.

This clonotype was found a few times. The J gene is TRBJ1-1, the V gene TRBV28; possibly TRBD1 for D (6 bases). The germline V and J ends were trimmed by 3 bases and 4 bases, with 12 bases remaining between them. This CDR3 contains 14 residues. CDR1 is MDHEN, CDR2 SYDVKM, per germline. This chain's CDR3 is CASSLVRGSTEAFF. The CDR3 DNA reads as TGTGCCAGCAGTTTGGTAAGGGGGTCCACTGAAGCTTTCTTT.

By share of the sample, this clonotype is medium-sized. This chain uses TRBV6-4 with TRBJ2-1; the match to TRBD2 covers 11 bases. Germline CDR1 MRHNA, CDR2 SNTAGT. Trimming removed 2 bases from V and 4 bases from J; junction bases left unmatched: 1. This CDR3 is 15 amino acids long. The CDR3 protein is CASSDTSGSYNEQFF. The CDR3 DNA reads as TGTGCCAGCAGTGACACTAGCGGGAGTTACAATGAGCAGTTCTTC.

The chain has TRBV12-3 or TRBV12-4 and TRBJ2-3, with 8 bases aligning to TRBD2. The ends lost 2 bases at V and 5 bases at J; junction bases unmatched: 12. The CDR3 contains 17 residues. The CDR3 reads CASSLSEGGGRGDTQYF. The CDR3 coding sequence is TGTGCCAGCAGTTTAAGTGAAGGCGGGGGGCGCGGAGATACGCAGTATTTT.

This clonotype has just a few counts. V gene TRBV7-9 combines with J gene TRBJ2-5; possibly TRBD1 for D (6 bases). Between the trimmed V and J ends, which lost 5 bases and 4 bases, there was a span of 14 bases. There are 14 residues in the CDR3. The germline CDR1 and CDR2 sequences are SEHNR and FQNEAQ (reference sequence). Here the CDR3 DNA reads TGTGCCAGCAGCCCTAGGGACATTATAGAGACCCAGTACTTC. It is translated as CASSPRDIIETQYF.

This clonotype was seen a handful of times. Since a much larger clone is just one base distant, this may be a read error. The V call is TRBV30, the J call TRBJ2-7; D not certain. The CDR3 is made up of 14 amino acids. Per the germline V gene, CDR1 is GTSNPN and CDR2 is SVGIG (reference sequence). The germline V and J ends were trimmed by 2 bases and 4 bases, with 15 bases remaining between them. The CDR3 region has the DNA TGTGCCTGGAGTCCCGGTACTACCTGTTACGAGCAGTACTTC. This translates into CAWSPGTTCYEQYF.

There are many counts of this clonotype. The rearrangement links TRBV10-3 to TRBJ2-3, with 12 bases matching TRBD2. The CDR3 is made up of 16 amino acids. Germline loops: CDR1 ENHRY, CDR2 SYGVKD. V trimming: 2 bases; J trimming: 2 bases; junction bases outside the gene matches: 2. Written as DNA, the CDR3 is TGTGCCATCAGTGAGGGACTAGCGGGGATCACAGATACGCAGTATTTT. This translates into CAISEGLAGITDTQYF.